One sample yielded the 30 T cell receptor beta chains listed below, sequenced in a study of cytomegalovirus exposure and HLA in healthy donors (dated by TCRdb to about 2017). The library relied on the immunoSEQ multiplex PCR assay. TCRdb mirrors the immuneACCESS table, restricted to in-frame sequences. Some clones are absent from its copies; in checked studies, under half trace to an unresolved V gene, and the reason for the others is unknown. For this sample there are 55,000 to 65,000 clones; roughly 94% appear just once. 5.8% of the sample rests with the top ten. Material for sequencing was PBMCs. These receptors originate from a woman aged 18-30 years in good health and CMV-seropositive.

This rearrangement joins TRBV11-2 to TRBJ2-5; 8 nucleotides line up with TRBD2. V lost 7 bases, J lost 7 bases, and 11 bases stayed unmatched. The CDR3 runs to 14 residues. Germline CDR1 is SGHAT and CDR2 is FQNNGV. The CDR3 nucleotides read TGTGCCAGCAACGGCGGGGGGCTCCGGGGGACCCAGTACTTC. It translates to CASNGGGLRGTQYF.

This clone occurred once. The chain employs TRBV19 and TRBJ2-2, with D possibly TRBD2 on 8 matching bases. CDR3 length equals 18 residues. Per germline, CDR1 LNHDA and CDR2 SQIVND (reference sequence). With 5 bases removed from V and 0 bases from J, the gap between germline ends came to 19 bases. DNA for the CDR3: TGTGCCAGTAGTCGTAAGGGACTAGGACAGGCGAACACCGGGGAGCTGTTTTTT. Its protein product is CASSRKGLGQANTGELFF.

V gene TRBV10-3 combines with J gene TRBJ2-7; TRBD2 matches 7 bases. The CDR3 spans 14 residues. The J segment lost 3 bases and the V segment lost 5 bases, leaving 7 bases of the junction unmatched. The germline V gene has CDR1 ENHRY and CDR2 SYGVKD. CDR3 nucleotides: TGTGCCATCAGTCTAACTAGCGCCGACTACGAGCAGTACTTC. It encodes CAISLTSADYEQYF.

V is TRBV7-3 and J is TRBJ2-1; D might be TRBD2 (6 bases). Trimming took off 5 bases at V and 8 bases at J, with 13 bases between the two ends. CDR1 is SGHTA and CDR2 is FQGTGA in the germline V gene. This CDR3 spans 13 amino acids. The DNA of the CDR3 is TGTGCCAGCAGCGTAGCGGCAGGGTATGAGCAGTTCTTC. As protein: CASSVAAGYEQFF.

V and J are TRBV4-1 and TRBJ1-5; 7 bases line up with TRBD1. The V gene's germline CDR1 is MGHRA and CDR2 YSYEKL. This CDR3 comprises 17 residues. V dropped 0 bases and J dropped 4; count of bases not matched to a gene: 9. The CDR3 nucleotides are TGCGCCAGCAGCCAAGACCGGGACAGAACTTCGAATCAGCCCCAGCATTTT. Its translation: CASSQDRDRTSNQPQHF.

The chain has TRBV2 and TRBJ1-5; 8 bases align to TRBD1. The CDR3 is 15 amino acids. Germline V lookup: CDR1 SNHLY, CDR2 FYNNEI. Trimming removed 6 bases from V and 6 bases from J; junction bases left unmatched: 10. The CDR3 sequence is CASRETDRGAQPQHF. The DNA of the CDR3 is TGTGCCAGCAGAGAGACAGACAGGGGAGCTCAGCCCCAGCATTTT. Together with reference TRBV2 and TRBJ1-5, the CDR3 gives the full variable domain: EPEVTQTPSHQVTQMGQEVILRCVPISNHLYFYWYRQILGQKVEFLVSFYNNEISEKSEIFDDQFSVERPDGSNFTLKIRSTKLEDSAMYFCASRETDRGAQPQHFGDGTRLSIL.

The chain carries TRBV27 and TRBJ1-1, with 7 bases matching TRBD1. CDR1 is MNHEY, CDR2 SMNVEV, per germline (reference sequence). CDR3 length equals 16 residues. With 5 bases clipped from V and 1 base from J, the junction kept 10 bases outside the gene matches. The CDR3 region has the DNA TGTGCCAGCAGTCGACTACAGGGGCGGGGGAACACTGAAGCTTTCTTT. It encodes CASSRLQGRGNTEAFF.

The V and J genes are TRBV2 and TRBJ2-7, with D possibly TRBD2 on 5 matching bases. The germline CDR1 and CDR2 sequences are SNHLY and FYNNEI. The CDR3 is made up of 12 amino acids. Trimming shortened V by 6 bases and J by 3 bases, and 9 bases separated the two germline ends. The CDR3, as DNA: TGTGCCAGCAGCCAGGACTTCTACGAGCAGTACTTC. Translation: CASSQDFYEQYF.

The rearrangement links TRBV27 to TRBJ1-2; D might be TRBD1 (5 bases). Trimming shortened V by 6 bases and J by 4 bases, and 15 bases separated the two germline ends. The germline CDR1 and CDR2 sequences are MNHEY and SMNVEV (reference sequence). This CDR3 is built from 14 residues. The CDR3 region is CASRVQGSLYGYTF. CDR3 nucleotide sequence: TGTGCCAGCAGGGTCCAGGGTTCCCTCTATGGCTACACCTTC.

CDR3 bases: TGTGCCAGCAGCTCCGGGGGACTATCAACGACCTACGAGCAGTACTTC. This translates into CASSSGGLSTTYEQYF. This rearrangement joins TRBV7-8 to TRBJ2-7; TRBD2 matches at 7 bases. The CDR3 extends over 16 amino acids. Unmatched junction bases numbered 11, after V lost 4 bases and J lost 2 bases. The germline V gene encodes CDR1 SGHVS and CDR2 FQNEAQ. The full variable domain, in which reference TRBV7-8 and TRBJ2-7 provide the parts outside the CDR3, is GAGVSQSPRYKVAKRGQDVALRCDPISGHVSLFWYQQALGQGPEFLTYFQNEAQLDKSGLPSDRFFAERPEGSVSTLKIQRTQQEDSAVYLCASSSGGLSTTYEQYFGPGTRLTVT.

The chain joins TRBV27 to TRBJ2-7, with D possibly matching TRBD1 (5 bases). V was clipped by 4 bases and J by 1 base, with 11 bases between them. The CDR3 contains 14 residues. Germline V gene lookup returns CDR1 MNHEY and CDR2 SMNVEV (reference sequence). The CDR3: CASSWRQPSYEQYF. The CDR3 DNA reads TGTGCCAGCAGTTGGCGACAGCCATCCTACGAGCAGTACTTC.

CDR3 sequence reads: CATSRDGSGRTDTQYF. DNA of the CDR3: TGTGCCACCAGCAGAGATGGGAGCGGGAGAACAGATACGCAGTATTTT. The gene calls are TRBV15 and TRBJ2-3, with 8 bases aligning to TRBD2. The CDR3 is made up of 16 amino acids. Unmatched junction bases numbered 5, after V lost 0 bases and J lost 3 bases. Germline V gene sequence: CDR1 LNHNV, CDR2 YYDKDF (reference sequence).

J is TRBJ1-5 and V is TRBV2, with 9 bases aligning to TRBD1. This CDR3 is built from 15 residues. V shed 6 bases, J shed 1 base, and the junction held 4 bases outside the gene matches. Germline V CDR1 and CDR2: SNHLY, FYNNEI. The CDR3 DNA reads TGTGCCAGCAGCGGACAGGGGACGAGCAATCAGCCCCAGCATTTT. It is translated as CASSGQGTSNQPQHF.

This chain links TRBV7-2 with TRBJ2-7, with TRBD2 matching over 13 bases. Trimming at V came to 5 bases and at J to 3 bases, leaving 4 bases not matched to a gene. The CDR3 loop spans 15 amino acids. The germline V gene encodes CDR1 SGHTA and CDR2 FQGNSA. The CDR3: CASSGLAGVYYEQYF. The DNA of the CDR3 is TGTGCCAGCAGCGGACTAGCGGGGGTATACTACGAGCAGTACTTC.

The gene calls are TRBV28 and TRBJ2-3, with 10 bases aligning to TRBD1. The germline V gene has CDR1 MDHEN and CDR2 SYDVKM. This CDR3 region has 16 residues. V dropped 5 bases and J dropped 3; count of bases not matched to a gene: 8. The CDR3 DNA sequence: TGTGCCAGCAGTCCACCCGGGACAGGGGTAACAGATACGCAGTATTTT. This gives the protein CASSPPGTGVTDTQYF.

The chain employs TRBV6-5 and TRBJ2-1, with 9 bases identical to TRBD1. The CDR3 consists of 16 residues. V dropped 2 bases and J dropped 8; count of bases not matched to a gene: 10. The V gene's germline CDR1 is MNHEY and CDR2 SVGAGI. DNA of the CDR3: TGTGCCAGCAGTTACCTCTTCGGGACAGGGCTCGATGAGCAGTTCTTC. Translated, it gives CASSYLFGTGLDEQFF.

The chain has TRBV2 and TRBJ2-3, with D hard to call. Trimming stripped 6 bases from V and 4 bases from J, with 11 bases between. This CDR3 spans 13 amino acids. Germline CDR1 and CDR2: SNHLY and FYNNEI. CDR3 protein: CASSRELADTQYF. CDR3 sequence (DNA): TGTGCCAGCAGCCGAGAGTTGGCAGATACGCAGTATTTT. Full variable domain (rest looked up from reference TRBV2 and TRBJ2-3): EPEVTQTPSHQVTQMGQEVILRCVPISNHLYFYWYRQILGQKVEFLVSFYNNEISEKSEIFDDQFSVERPDGSNFTLKIRSTKLEDSAMYFCASSRELADTQYFGPGTRLTVL.

J is TRBJ2-1 and V is TRBV29-1, with 12 nucleotides matching TRBD2. Germline V gene data show CDR1 as SQVTM and CDR2 as ANQGSEA. The CDR3 is 14 amino acids. The trim removed 4 bases at V and 11 bases at J, leaving 9 bases unmatched. The CDR3 reads CSVGLRLAGEKQFF. Written as DNA, the CDR3 is TGCAGCGTTGGTTTGAGACTAGCGGGAGAAAAGCAGTTCTTC.

The chain is built from TRBV7-2 and TRBJ2-5; 10 positions match TRBD2. The CDR3 has 16 residues. Germline CDR1 SGHTA, CDR2 FQGNSA. With V trimmed by 4 bases and J by 2 bases, 7 bases remained unmatched. The CDR3 region is CASSYGGSGGQETQYF. In DNA form, the CDR3 reads TGTGCCAGCAGCTATGGGGGTAGCGGGGGGCAAGAGACCCAGTACTTC. The entire variable domain, with the rest obtained from reference TRBV7-2 and TRBJ2-5, is as follows: GAGVSQSPSNKVTEKGKDVELRCDPISGHTALYWYRQSLGQGLEFLIYFQGNSAPDKSGLPSDRFSAERTGGSVSTLTIQRTQQEDSAVYLCASSYGGSGGQETQYFGPGTRLLVL.

This rearrangement joins TRBV27 to TRBJ2-7, with TRBD2 as a possible D gene (5 bases). Germline loops: CDR1 MNHEY, CDR2 SMNVEV (reference sequence). V lost 5 bases to trimming and J lost 0 bases, with 11 bases between them. The length of the CDR3 is 14 residues. CDR3 loop: CASSPTGFSYEQYF. In DNA form, the CDR3 reads TGTGCCAGCAGTCCTACGGGATTCTCCTACGAGCAGTACTTC.

The chain is built from TRBV30 and TRBJ1-4; 9 nucleotides line up with TRBD1. CDR1 GTSNPN and CDR2 SVGIG come from the germline V gene (reference sequence). Unmatched junction bases numbered 7, after V lost 3 bases and J lost 2 bases. The CDR3 runs to 16 residues. The CDR3 spells CAWSPGQGATNEKLFF. The CDR3 DNA reads as TGTGCCTGGAGCCCGGGACAGGGTGCGACTAATGAAAAACTGTTTTTT.

V is TRBV2 and J is TRBJ2-1, with 11 bases matching TRBD2. Germline trimming cut 6 bases from V and 6 bases from J; bases unmatched to any gene: 7. This CDR3 is built from 15 residues. Germline CDR1 SNHLY, CDR2 FYNNEI. For the CDR3, the DNA is TGTGCCAGCAGGGGGACTAGCGGAGGACCCAATGAGCAGTTCTTC. Translation: CASRGTSGGPNEQFF.

The rearrangement links TRBV6-4 to TRBJ2-2, with 11 bases identical to TRBD2. The trim removed 5 bases at V and 4 bases at J, leaving 0 bases unmatched. Germline V gene sequence: CDR1 MRHNA, CDR2 SNTAGT. The CDR3 length is 14 residues. The CDR3 DNA sequence: TGTGCCAGCAGTACTAGCGGGAGCACCGGGGAGCTGTTTTTT. As protein: CASSTSGSTGELFF.

V is TRBV23-1 and J is TRBJ2-7, with D possibly TRBD1 on 5 matching bases. TRBV23-1 is treated as an ORF (open reading frame) with a function not yet certain. The CDR3 extends over 16 amino acids. Trimming took off 4 bases at V and 5 bases at J, with 21 bases between the two ends. CDR3 residues: CASSPRSPRVAHEQYF. In nucleotides, the CDR3 is TGCGCCAGCAGTCCCCGTTCCCCCAGGGTAGCCCACGAGCAGTACTTC.

The chain employs TRBV21-1 and TRBJ2-1; the D call of TRBD2 is as the table states it, not checked on the DNA. TRBV21-1 is classified as a pseudogene. The CDR3 is 16 amino acids. CDR3 sequence (DNA): TGTGCCAGCAGCAAAGGGCTAGCGGGCCCCGGGAATGAGCAGTTCTTC. Translating gives CASSKGLAGPGNEQFF.

The chain joins TRBV27 to TRBJ2-2, with 11 nucleotides matching TRBD2. Germline V lookup: CDR1 MNHEY, CDR2 SMNVEV (reference sequence). The CDR3 runs to 17 residues. The trim removed 4 bases at V and 5 bases at J, leaving 9 bases unmatched. The CDR3 region has the DNA TGTGCCAGCAGTTACCTAGCGGGAGGTGTGGGGACCGGGGAGCTGTTTTTT. It yields the protein CASSYLAGGVGTGELFF.

The V gene is TRBV9, the J gene TRBJ2-7; D possibly corresponds to TRBD1 (5 bases). This CDR3 has 14 amino acids. Germline lookup yields CDR1 SGDLS and CDR2 YYNGEE. V was clipped by 0 bases and J by 5 bases, with 12 bases between them. CDR3 nucleotides: TGTGCCAGCAGCGTAGTGCCTGGGGCTCACGAGCAGTACTTC. Protein product: CASSVVPGAHEQYF.

V and J are TRBV19 and TRBJ2-3; 12 nucleotides agree with TRBD2. The germline gives CDR1 LNHDA, CDR2 SQIVND (reference sequence). CDR3 length: 15 residues. V lost 6 bases and J lost 0; bases outside the gene matches: 1. Written as DNA, the CDR3 is TGTGCCAGTAGGGGGACTAGCGGGAGCACAGATACGCAGTATTTT. This codes for CASRGTSGSTDTQYF.

The chain is built from TRBV7-8 and TRBJ2-1; D may be TRBD1 (6 bases). This CDR3 is built from 14 residues. V lost 1 base and J 4 bases, leaving 8 bases between the germline ends. CDR1 and CDR2 from the germline V gene are SGHVS and FQNEAQ. The CDR3 sequence: CASSLGTAYNEQFF. The CDR3 DNA reads as TGTGCCAGCAGCTTAGGGACAGCATACAATGAGCAGTTCTTC.

The gene calls are TRBV27 and TRBJ2-1; the match to TRBD2 covers 11 bases. Germline V gene sequence: CDR1 MNHEY, CDR2 SMNVEV (reference sequence). Unmatched junction bases numbered 1, after V lost 5 bases and J lost 4 bases. The CDR3 is made up of 14 amino acids. The CDR3 DNA reads TGTGCCAGCAGTACTAGCGGGGGTTACAATGAGCAGTTCTTC. Encoded protein: CASSTSGGYNEQFF.